The 25 T cell receptor beta chains below come from one sample, sequenced in a study of T cell repertoires in cytomegalovirus infection. Their antigens remain unidentified. One entry per CDR3 protein, called by TCRdb with MiXCR from the reads. The sample holds 550,000 to 700,000 distinct CDR3 sequences; over 35% are singletons and the top ten take 48%. The specimen was cultured PBMCs, collected from culture after CMV antigen stimulation. All receptors come from a human donor in good health (CMV status not recorded). Some clones in this sample may be carry-over from other donors' samples.

This chain joins TRBV6-2 or TRBV6-3 and TRBJ2-3, with D hard to call. The CDR3 length is 14 residues. Trimming removed 8 bases at V and 8 bases at J, with 20 bases between. Germline V gives CDR1 MNHEY, CDR2 SVGEGT. CDR3 region: CASFKTPGEVTQYF. The CDR3 DNA sequence: TGTGCCAGCTTCAAGACGCCTGGGGAAGTTACGCAGTATTTT.

V usage is TRBV18 and J usage is TRBJ1-5, with D possibly TRBD1 on 5 matching bases. V lost 8 bases and J 0 bases, leaving 11 bases between the germline ends. Germline V gene data show CDR1 as KGHSH and CDR2 as LQKENI. The CDR3 covers 14 residues. This CDR3 reads CASSPTDSNQPQHF. The CDR3 DNA is TGTGCCAGCAGCCCGACAGATAGCAATCAGCCCCAGCATTTT.

The gene calls are TRBV6-2 or TRBV6-3 and TRBJ2-2, with TRBD2 identical over 10 bases. From germline, CDR1 is MNHEY and CDR2 SVGEGT. This CDR3 region has 18 residues. Unmatched junction bases numbered 11, after V lost 6 bases and J lost 1 base. CDR3 loop: CASSLRLAGEQNTGELFF. The CDR3 DNA sequence: TGTGCCAGCAGCCTCAGGCTAGCGGGAGAACAGAACACCGGGGAGCTGTTTTTT.

The rearrangement uses TRBV7-9 and TRBJ2-7; D could derive from TRBD1 or TRBD2 (5 bases each). CDR3 length: 13 residues. From germline, CDR1 is SEHNR and CDR2 FQNEAQ (reference sequence). V was cut by 4 bases and J by 3 bases, with 10 bases left in between. CDR3 protein: CASSSMGDYEQYF. The CDR3 DNA reads TGTGCCAGCAGCTCCATGGGGGACTACGAGCAGTACTTC.

This chain links TRBV27 with TRBJ2-5; D unresolved. From germline, CDR1 is MNHEY and CDR2 SMNVEV (reference sequence). V shed 3 bases and J shed 5 bases, with 10 bases lying between them. The CDR3 has 13 amino acids. CDR3 sequence (DNA): TGTGCCAGCAGTTTTCGACCTCTTGAGACCCAGTACTTC. It yields the protein CASSFRPLETQYF.

This clonotype appeared many times. The chain carries TRBV7-9 and TRBJ2-3; D gene ambiguous. This CDR3 is built from 12 residues. Between the trimmed V and J ends, which lost 4 bases and 3 bases, there was a span of 5 bases. The germline V gene encodes CDR1 SEHNR and CDR2 FQNEAQ (reference sequence). CDR3 sequence (DNA): TGTGCCAGCAGCTCCCTTACAGATACGCAGTATTTT. It encodes CASSSLTDTQYF.

This clonotype was picked up one time. The rearrangement joins TRBV19 to TRBJ2-6; possibly TRBD2 for D (6 bases). In germline, CDR1 is LNHDA, CDR2 SQIVND (reference sequence). V dropped 3 bases and J dropped 2 bases, with 8 bases sitting between them. The CDR3 is 15 amino acids. The CDR3 DNA follows: TGTGCCAGTAGTATGTGGGAGGCTGGGGCCAACGTCCTGACTTTC. Translating it yields CASSMWEAGANVLTF. Variable domain in full (rest from reference TRBV19 and TRBJ2-6): DGGITQSPKYLFRKEGQNVTLSCEQNLNHDAMYWYRQDPGQGLRLIYYSQIVNDFQKGDIAEGYSVSREKKESFPLTVTSAQKNPTAFYLCASSMWEAGANVLTFGAGSRLTVL.

This clonotype was recorded a few times. The chain joins TRBV12-5 to TRBJ2-3; 12 bases line up with TRBD2. CDR3 length: 12 residues. Germline trimming cut 6 bases from V and 9 bases from J; bases unmatched to any gene: 1. In germline, CDR1 is LGHNT, CDR2 FRNRAP. CDR3 residues: CASGTSGRTQYF. CDR3 sequence (DNA): TGTGCTAGTGGGACTAGCGGGAGAACGCAGTATTTT.

The chain recombines TRBV27 with TRBJ1-3; 10 bases fit TRBD1. The ends lost 2 bases at V and 2 bases at J; junction bases unmatched: 15. The germline CDR1 and CDR2 sequences are MNHEY and SMNVEV (reference sequence). The CDR3 consists of 20 residues. This CDR3 is CASSLRFGGQGILAGNTIYF. CDR3 DNA: TGTGCCAGCAGTTTAAGGTTCGGGGGACAGGGGATCTTGGCTGGAAACACCATATATTTT.

The rearrangement uses TRBV7-2 and TRBJ2-3; unclear D gene. Looked up from germline, CDR1 is SGHTA and CDR2 is FQGNSA. This CDR3 spans 16 amino acids. Trimming took 1 base from V and 0 from J, leaving 11 bases between them. CDR3 sequence: CASSLDYATSTDTQYF. The CDR3 DNA reads TGTGCCAGCAGCTTAGACTACGCGACTAGCACAGATACGCAGTATTTT.

Many counts were recorded for this clonotype. V gene TRBV6-2 or TRBV6-3 combines with J gene TRBJ2-1; 15 bases are shared with TRBD2. This CDR3 contains 17 residues. Trimming cost V 7 bases and J 3 bases; bases outside gene matches: 7. Germline loops: CDR1 MNHEY, CDR2 SVGEGT. CDR3 bases: TGTGCCAGCAACGGACTAGCGGGAGGGGGGATCTACAATGAGCAGTTCTTC. Translating gives CASNGLAGGGIYNEQFF.

The genes are TRBV12-3 or TRBV12-4 and TRBJ1-5; D is undetermined. V lost 3 bases and J lost 2, with 8 bases in between. The CDR3 loop spans 14 amino acids. The CDR3 nucleotides read TGTGCCAGCAGTTTTTTCGGGGGCAATCAGCCCCAGCATTTT. It yields the protein CASSFFGGNQPQHF.

This chain links TRBV7-8 with TRBJ2-3; no reliable D call. This CDR3 has 15 amino acids. Trimming removed 3 bases from V and 1 base from J, with 11 bases in between. Germline loops: CDR1 SGHVS, CDR2 FQNEAQ. As DNA, the CDR3 is TGTGCCAGCAGCTTTACAAGTCAACGCACAGATACGCAGTATTTT. It specifies CASSFTSQRTDTQYF.

Many counts were recorded for this clonotype. The chain links TRBV7-2 to TRBJ1-5, with 8 bases that match TRBD1. The germline V gene has CDR1 SGHTA and CDR2 FQGNSA. Unmatched junction bases numbered 5, after V lost 0 bases and J lost 7 bases. The CDR3 spans 15 residues. CDR3 DNA sequence: TGTGCCAGCAGCTTAGCGACAGGGGTAGGGCAGCCCCAGCATTTT. Protein product: CASSLATGVGQPQHF.

This clonotype was seen a single time. This chain uses TRBV28 with TRBJ2-1, with no clear D. CDR1 and CDR2 (germline): MDHEN, SYDVKM. The CDR3 loop spans 11 amino acids. Deletions cut 7 bases from V and 8 bases from J, with 9 bases between. CDR3 amino acids: CASTLNDEQFF. The CDR3 region has the DNA TGTGCCAGCACCCTCAACGATGAGCAGTTCTTC.

This chain uses TRBV19 with TRBJ2-3; D is ambiguous. The CDR3 loop spans 15 amino acids. CDR1 LNHDA and CDR2 SQIVND come from the germline V gene (reference sequence). Trimming shortened V by 3 bases and J by 4 bases, and 14 bases separated the two germline ends. CDR3 protein: CASSIGPESADTQYF. In DNA form, the CDR3 reads TGTGCCAGTAGTATCGGCCCCGAATCGGCAGATACGCAGTATTTT.

The V and J genes are TRBV18 and TRBJ1-6; D is possibly TRBD1 (6 bases). CDR3 length: 17 residues. Trimming pared 1 base from V and 6 bases from J, leaving 16 bases between. The germline gives CDR1 KGHSH, CDR2 LQKENI. For the CDR3, the DNA is TGTGCCAGCTCACCACAGGGACGCCAAGGGGGTAATTCACCCCTCCACTTT. Its protein is CASSPQGRQGGNSPLHF.

The chain employs TRBV7-6 and TRBJ2-5, with unresolved D. In germline, CDR1 is SGHVS, CDR2 FNYEAQ. The CDR3 is 14 amino acids. The V gene lost 5 bases and the J gene lost 0 bases, with 10 bases spanning the gap. CDR3 region: CASSQNQNQETQYF. The DNA for the CDR3 is TGTGCCAGCAGCCAGAACCAGAACCAAGAGACCCAGTACTTC.

The rearrangement joins TRBV29-1 to TRBJ1-1; TRBD1 might be the D (6 bases). Per the germline V gene, CDR1 is SQVTM and CDR2 is ANQGSEA. Trimming pared 7 bases from V and 0 bases from J, leaving 12 bases between. CDR3 length: 13 residues. DNA for the CDR3: TGCAGCGCCCAGGGGCCCCTGAACACTGAAGCTTTCTTT. It codes for CSAQGPLNTEAFF.

The chain joins TRBV4-3 to TRBJ1-5, with 7 nucleotides matching TRBD1. From germline, CDR1 is LGHNA and CDR2 YSLEER. This CDR3 spans 16 amino acids. Trimming took 2 bases from V and 4 from J; bases not matched to a gene: 8. CDR3 in amino acids: CASSQPGTASNQPQHF. The CDR3 nucleotides read TGCGCCAGCAGCCAACCCGGGACAGCATCTAATCAGCCCCAGCATTTT.

This chain connects TRBV10-3 to TRBJ1-5; D remains ambiguous. V was trimmed by 6 bases and J by 0 bases, leaving 6 bases between them. The CDR3 runs to 13 residues. CDR1 is ENHRY, CDR2 SYGVKD, per germline. CDR3 nucleotides: TGTGCCATCAGCGACGGTAGCAATCAGCCCCAGCATTTT. Amino acids: CAISDGSNQPQHF.

This clonotype was seen a few times. The chain couples TRBV7-2 to TRBJ1-6; D is undetermined. Trimming took 2 bases from V and 9 from J, leaving 8 bases between them. CDR3 length equals 13 residues. Germline values: CDR1 SGHTA, CDR2 FQGNSA. CDR3 bases: TGTGCCAGCAGCTTATTAAGCCCTTCACCCCTCCACTTT. It encodes CASSLLSPSPLHF.

The gene calls are TRBV5-3 and TRBJ1-5; 8 bases match TRBD1. TRBV5-3 counts as an open reading frame of uncertain function. This CDR3 contains 15 residues. V trimming: 8 bases; J trimming: 7 bases; junction bases outside the gene matches: 14. CDR3 sequence reads: CASSLNGQGGQPQHF. The CDR3 DNA reads as TGTGCCAGCAGCCTTAATGGACAGGGCGGACAGCCCCAGCATTTT.

The rearrangement joins TRBV5-4 to TRBJ2-3, with TRBD2 as a possible D gene (5 bases). Germline CDR1 and CDR2: SGHNT and YYREEE (reference sequence). V lost 4 bases, J lost 3 bases, and 15 bases lay in between. This CDR3 is built from 15 residues. The CDR3 loop reads CASSPAWGETDTQYF. The CDR3 DNA reads as TGTGCCAGCAGCCCCGCGTGGGGAGAAACAGATACGCAGTATTTT.

In regard to this clonotype: The CDR3 does not close with the conserved phenylalanine or tryptophan, likely indicating a read error. CDR3 sequence: CASRIAGGIYNEQFL. CDR3 bases: TGTGCCAGCAGAATAGCGGGGGGGATCTACAATGAGCAGTTCCTC. The rearrangement joins TRBV7-9 to TRBJ2-1, with TRBD2 identical over 11 bases. After removal of 6 bases from V and 3 bases from J, the junction contained 4 bases not matched to a gene. Germline values: CDR1 SEHNR, CDR2 FQNEAQ (reference sequence). CDR3 length equals 15 residues.